The text below deals with one T cell receptor (beta chain). As yet, its antigen is unknown. This specimen comes from a study of shared clonotypes between healthy human individuals. General observations from the study: The sharing of roughly 5% of naive CD4 clonotypes was seen across a handful of donors. The generation probabilities recorded for non-shared clonotypes fell below those of clonotypes shared by all four donors.

The CDR3 spans 11 residues. The V gene lost 8 bases and the J gene lost 6 bases, with 11 bases spanning the gap. Germline V gene data show CDR1 as MGHDK and CDR2 as SYGVNS. Sorted subsets were amplified in replicate PCRs using about 210 ng DNA, about 30,000 T cell genomes. In the original analysis: Filtering differed, since immunoSEQ gave only junction sequences and no quality scores. Sequenced by immunoSEQ multiplex PCR; TCRdb stores in-frame clones only, minus some. D and trimming come from the DNA, and the V and J calls and clone size come from that table. The table has roughly 2.5 million clones, 90% to 95% seen once; the top ten hold 0.11% to 0.15%.

Sequencing was performed on naive CD4+ T cells sorted from blood. Regarding subset: CD45RA+ positively selected. The TCR was taken from a man in his late teens or twenties in good health. V gene TRBV25-1 combines with J gene TRBJ2-7; D gene ambiguous. The CDR3 loop reads CASATLGEQYF. The CDR3 DNA is TGTGCCAGCGCAACCCTAGGCGAGCAGTACTTC.